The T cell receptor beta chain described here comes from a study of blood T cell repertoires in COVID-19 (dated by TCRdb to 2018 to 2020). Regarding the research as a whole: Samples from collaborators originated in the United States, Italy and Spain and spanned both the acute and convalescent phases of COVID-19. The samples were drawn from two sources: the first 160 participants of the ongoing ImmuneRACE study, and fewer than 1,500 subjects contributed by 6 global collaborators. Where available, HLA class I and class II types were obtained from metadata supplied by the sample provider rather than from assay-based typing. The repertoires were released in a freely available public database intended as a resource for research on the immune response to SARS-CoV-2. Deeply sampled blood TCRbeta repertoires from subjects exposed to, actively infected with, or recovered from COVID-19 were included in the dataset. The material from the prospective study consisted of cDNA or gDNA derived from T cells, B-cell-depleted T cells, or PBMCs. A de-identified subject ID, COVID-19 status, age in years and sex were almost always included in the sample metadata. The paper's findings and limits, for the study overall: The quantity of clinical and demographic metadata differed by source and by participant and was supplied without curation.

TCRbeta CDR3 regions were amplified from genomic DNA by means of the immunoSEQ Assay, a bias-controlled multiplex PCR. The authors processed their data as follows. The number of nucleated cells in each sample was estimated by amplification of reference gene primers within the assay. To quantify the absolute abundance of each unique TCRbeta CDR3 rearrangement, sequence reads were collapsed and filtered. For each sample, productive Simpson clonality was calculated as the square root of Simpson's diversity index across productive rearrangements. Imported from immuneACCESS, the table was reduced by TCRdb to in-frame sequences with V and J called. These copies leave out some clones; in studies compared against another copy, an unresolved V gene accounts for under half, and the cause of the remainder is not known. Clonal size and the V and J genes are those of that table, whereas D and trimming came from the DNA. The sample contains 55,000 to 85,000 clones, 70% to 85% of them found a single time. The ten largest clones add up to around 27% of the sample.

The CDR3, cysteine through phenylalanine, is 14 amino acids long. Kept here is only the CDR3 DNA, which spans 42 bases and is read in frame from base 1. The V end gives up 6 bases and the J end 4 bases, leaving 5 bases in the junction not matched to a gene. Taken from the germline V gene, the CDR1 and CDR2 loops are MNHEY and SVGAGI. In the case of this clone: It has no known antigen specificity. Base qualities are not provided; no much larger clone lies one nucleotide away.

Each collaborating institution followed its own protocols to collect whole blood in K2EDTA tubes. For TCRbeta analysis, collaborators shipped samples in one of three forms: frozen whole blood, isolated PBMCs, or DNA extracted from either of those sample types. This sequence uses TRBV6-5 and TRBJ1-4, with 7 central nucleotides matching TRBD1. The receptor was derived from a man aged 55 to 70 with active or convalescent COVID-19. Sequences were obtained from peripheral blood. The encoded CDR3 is CASRLTGDNEKLFF. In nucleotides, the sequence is TGTGCCAGCAGATTAACAGGGGATAATGAAAAACTGTTTTTT.